Detailed here is one TCR beta chain. The antigen is undetermined. The data belong to a study of shared clonotypes between healthy human individuals. Study-wide background: Per-donor plates numbered three CD4 naive, three CD4 memory, two CD8 naive and one CD8 memory. Study outcomes and limitations: Among four donors, approximately 5% of naive CD4 clonotypes were found in common.

The assay used deep level. Profiled with immunoSEQ multiplex PCR; TCRdb holds only in-frame clones, not every one. The sample includes approximately 2,000,000 clones, 85% to 95% of them seen just once. CDR3 size: 15 residues. Germline values: CDR1 MDHEN, CDR2 SYDVKM. V was cut by 7 bases and J by 4 bases, with 18 bases left in between. Source material: naive CD4+ T cells from PBMCs. Sample subset: CD45RA+ positively selected. This TCR was recovered from a young man in good health. Some clones in this sample may be carry-over from other donors' samples. The V gene is TRBV28, the J gene TRBJ2-3; D gene unclear. The CDR3 DNA sequence: TGTGCCAGCACCCCAGGAACACTATTGGCAGATACGCAGTATTTT. It codes for CASTPGTLLADTQYF.